This record looks at one T cell receptor (beta chain) sequence and its context. Which antigen it targets is not known. Qualities for individual bases were not recorded, and no much larger clone is one base off. These data are taken from a study of shared clonotypes between healthy human individuals (TCRdb year 2020). Turning to the overall study: The cohort included three men and two women between 18 and 49 years of age. Per donor, three plates each were used for CD4 naive and CD4 memory, two for CD8 naive, and one for CD8 memory. The study deeply sequenced blood TCR repertoires of five healthy adults to estimate repertoire size and the extent of clonotype sharing between individuals. Libraries were prepared and TCR repertoires were sequenced by different laboratories using diverse techniques, in order to increase sequencing depth and limit assay-specific biases. Between about 0.94 and 8.9 billion PBMCs per donor were obtained by leukapheresis. Points the paper makes about the study in general: When several donors were compared, the shared fraction of clonotypes was 5% to 6.5% for naive CD4, around 3.6% for naive CD8, more than 2% for memory CD4, and 0.35% to 0.5% for memory CD8. Pairwise subsampling indicated that sequencing depth was expected to affect the degree of clonotype sharing among donors. Higher generation probabilities were observed for clonotypes shared by all four sorted-subset donors than for non-shared clonotypes. The genetic and exposure-history diversity represented was limited by the small number of donors. Sampling was limited to blood, and TCR repertoires in tissue likely differ from TCR repertoires in blood. Estimated clonotype richness was generally larger for naive than for memory subsets. Rarefaction of sorted-subset datasets indicated incomplete sequencing despite the large sequencing depth.

Healthy HIV-negative adults with no recently reported acute infections or vaccinations were included as donors. Every donor was a Caucasian adult residing in Nashville, Tennessee, USA. CD4+ T cells were enriched by magnetic negative selection, after which naive cells were positively selected on CD45RA and the negative fraction was taken as the memory subset. After blood collection by leukapheresis, PBMCs were isolated using Ficoll-Histopaque density gradient centrifugation and then cryopreserved in the vapor phase of liquid nitrogen. Purity and quantity of every magnetically sorted T cell population were checked by analytical flow cytometry. Genomic DNA was isolated from every sorted fraction and measured by UV absorbance on a Nanodrop 2000c. Using the deep immunoSEQ assay, multiplex PCR amplified TCR CDR3 regions from genomic DNA. Extracted genomic DNA from each cell subset was spread evenly across all wells of several immunoSEQ 96-well plates, with each plate serving as a replicate. For sorted subsets, approximately 0.2 ug of genomic DNA, equivalent to 25,000 to 35,000 T cell genomes, went into each replicate PCR. Purified libraries were quantified with a Qubit 3.0 fluorometer, sized on a Bioanalyzer 2100, and re-quantified with the KAPA Library Quantification kit. A separate single-read 150-cycle Illumina NextSeq 550 flow cell was used to sequence each immunoSEQ 96-well plate. Turning to the authors' computational methods: Because only junctional sequences without quality scores were contained in the immunoSEQ output, filtering matching that applied to full-length reads could not be performed. Sequences were annotated with PyIR, a Python wrapper for IgBLAST v1.9, and V/J genes and CDR3 were assigned using IMGT germline references. Any read was removed if the V/J assignment was weak (E-value above 1e-6), the CDR3 was missing, or the read contained stop codons, out-of-frame junctions, or ambiguous translated residues. V3J clonotypes were defined as sequences sharing an identical inferred V gene, J gene, and CDR3 amino acid sequence. To compute the percentage overlap between repertoires, the number of shared unique clonotypes was divided by the size of the smaller repertoire. Richness of each repertoire was evaluated using RTK rarefaction, the Chao1 estimator, and Recon v2.1 estimates of unobserved clonotypes. Generation probabilities were computed with OLGA for all TCRbeta clonotypes obtained by the gDNA method from a handful of donors. The clones in this table, taken by TCRdb from immuneACCESS, are in-frame only. Not every clone is retained; where verified, under half of the shortfall comes from an unresolved V gene, and the cause of the rest is unknown. That table supplies the V and J calls and clone size; D and trimming were determined from the DNA. In this sample the table shows millions of clones, over 85% of which occur a single time. The ten largest clones add up to over 0.12% of the sample.

The CDR3 covers 14 residues, taking in both the cysteine and the phenylalanine. The CDR3 DNA has 42 bases and is translated from base 1. The CDR1 and CDR2 encoded by the germline V gene are SGHRS and YFSETQ. V is clipped by 6 bases and J by 3 bases, and the sequence between their germline boundaries is 15 bases long. This sequence was found in a man aged 18 to 35 in good health. The rearrangement joined TRBV5-1 to TRBJ1-2; the D gene is unclear. Sequenced sample: naive CD4+ T cells sorted from blood. The sample's cell subset or site label is to be understood as: CD45RA+ positively selected. The CDR3 protein is CASTAEWGDYGYTF. The nucleotide sequence is given as TGCGCCAGCACCGCGGAGTGGGGTGACTATGGCTACACCTTC.